These 18 T cell receptor beta chains were sequenced from one sample in a study of CD8 T cells in ankylosing spondylitis. TCRdb analysed the 5' RACE reads with MiXCR anew, one entry per CDR3 protein. Of some 270,000 distinct CDR3 sequences in the sample, roughly 32% are singletons; the top ten hold roughly 4.2%. Sequencing was performed on blood, either unsorted or a sorted T cell fraction (not recorded which). The receptor source for this set is a male donor with ankylosing spondylitis or in good health (not recorded which).

The chain recombines TRBV5-1 with TRBJ2-7; the D call may be TRBD1 or TRBD2 (5 bases each). This CDR3 has 14 amino acids. CDR1 and CDR2 (germline): SGHRS, YFSETQ. The V end lost 4 bases, the J end lost 1 base, and 12 bases lay between the germline ends. CDR3 in DNA: TGCGCCAGCAGCCCCCGGGACGGATCCTACGAGCAGTACTTC. Protein product: CASSPRDGSYEQYF.

There are a few counts of this clonotype. The rearrangement links TRBV12-3 or TRBV12-4 to TRBJ2-3; TRBD1 matches at 9 bases. This CDR3 contains 14 residues. The J segment lost 1 base and the V segment lost 10 bases, leaving 6 bases of the junction unmatched. CDR3 coding DNA: TGTGCCACCGCGGACAGGGGTGGCACAGATACGCAGTATTTT. Protein product: CATADRGGTDTQYF.

CDR3 in amino acids: CAISGRTGTGSSYEQYF. The CDR3 coding sequence is TGTGCCATCAGTGGTAGGACAGGGACGGGGAGCTCCTACGAGCAGTACTTC. The chain combines TRBV10-3 with TRBJ2-7, with 8 bases fitting TRBD1. The CDR3 spans 17 residues. Germline CDR1 ENHRY, CDR2 SYGVKD. The V segment lost 4 bases and the J segment 0 bases; nucleotides outside the gene matches: 11.

The chain uses TRBV6-2 or TRBV6-3 and TRBJ1-4; TRBD1 is a possible D gene (6 bases). This CDR3 region has 15 residues. With 5 bases removed from V and 14 bases from J, the gap between germline ends came to 24 bases. Germline V lookup: CDR1 MNHEY, CDR2 SVGEGT. This chain's CDR3 is CASSNIGQMRKELFF. CDR3 nucleotides: TGTGCCAGCAGTAACATCGGACAGATGCGGAAAGAGCTGTTTTTT.

Only a few counts were recorded for this clonotype. The chain has TRBV5-6 and TRBJ2-3; TRBD2 matches 7 bases. The CDR3 contains 14 residues. V shed 2 bases, J shed 4 bases, and the junction held 4 bases outside the gene matches. The germline V gene encodes CDR1 SGHDT and CDR2 YYEEEE. The CDR3 DNA reads TGTGCCAGCAGCTTCTTTACTAGCGCAGATACGCAGTATTTT. Residues: CASSFFTSADTQYF.

This sequence joins TRBV20-1 and TRBJ1-1, with 10 bases lining up with TRBD1. The V segment lost 6 bases and the J segment 6 bases; nucleotides outside the gene matches: 10. Germline lookup yields CDR1 DFQATT and CDR2 SNEGSKA (reference sequence). The CDR3 sequence is 14 residues long. CDR3 sequence: CSAIESTGGSEAFF. The CDR3, as DNA: TGCAGTGCCATCGAGTCGACAGGGGGCTCTGAAGCTTTCTTT.

This chain connects TRBV12-3 or TRBV12-4 to TRBJ2-3; 8 bases fit TRBD2. The CDR3 loop spans 16 amino acids. V shed 3 bases, J shed 2 bases, and the junction held 7 bases outside the gene matches. CDR3 DNA: TGTGCCAGCAGTTTTAGGGCGGGGGGTATCACAGATACGCAGTATTTT. It encodes CASSFRAGGITDTQYF.

The rearrangement joins TRBV12-3 or TRBV12-4 to TRBJ1-5; D is possibly TRBD1 (6 bases). The V end was cut by 3 bases, the J end by 5 bases, with 11 bases between. This CDR3 has 14 residues. The CDR3 bases are TGTGCCAGCAGTTTCGGGCAGGGGCATCAGCCCCAGCATTTT. Encoded protein: CASSFGQGHQPQHF.

The CDR3 is CSGHSGNTIYF. The CDR3 nucleotides read TGCTCCGGGCACTCTGGAAACACCATATATTTT. The J gene is TRBJ1-3, the V gene TRBV29-1; the D is unclear. The CDR3 runs to 11 residues. Germline V gene data show CDR1 as SQVTM and CDR2 as ANQGSEA.

This clonotype has a handful of counts. The chain has TRBV3-1 and TRBJ1-6; the D is unclear. In germline, CDR1 is LGHDT, CDR2 YNNKEL (reference sequence). The V gene lost 2 bases and the J gene lost 9 bases, with 8 bases spanning the gap. The CDR3 consists of 13 residues. The CDR3, as DNA: TGTGCCAGCAGCCAACAGACTCGTTCACCCCTCCACTTT. This gives the protein CASSQQTRSPLHF.

The chain has TRBV3-1 and TRBJ2-1, with a weak D call TRBD1 (5 bases). V lost 8 bases and J 5 bases, leaving 19 bases between the germline ends. Germline V gene data show CDR1 as LGHDT and CDR2 as YNNKEL (reference sequence). The CDR3 spans 15 residues. CDR3 in amino acids: CASSLGAGRNNEQFF. CDR3 sequence (DNA): TGTGCCAGCTCCCTTGGGGCAGGGCGAAACAATGAGCAGTTCTTC.

The table lists this clonotype with a few counts. V is TRBV7-9 and J is TRBJ2-3; D might be TRBD1 (6 bases). Between the trimmed V and J ends, which lost 2 bases and 4 bases, there was a span of 16 bases. This CDR3 spans 16 amino acids. The germline gives CDR1 SEHNR, CDR2 FQNEAQ (reference sequence). In DNA, the CDR3 is TGTGCCAGCAGCTTATTATCCTACGAGGGGGCAGATACGCAGTATTTT. Protein sequence: CASSLLSYEGADTQYF. Drawing the rest from reference TRBV7-9 and TRBJ2-3, the complete variable domain is DTGVSQNPRHKITKRGQNVTFRCDPISEHNRLYWYRQTLGQGPEFLTYFQNEAQLEKSRLLSDRFSAERPKGSFSTLEIQRTEQGDSAMYLCASSLLSYEGADTQYFGPGTRLTVL.

The chain uses TRBV20-1 and TRBJ1-5; tentatively, D is TRBD1 (5 bases). V lost 6 bases, J lost 2 bases, and 11 bases lay in between. Looked up from germline, CDR1 is DFQATT and CDR2 is SNEGSKA (reference sequence). The CDR3 sequence is 13 residues long. CDR3 loop: CSAKMGGNQPQHF. CDR3 sequence (DNA): TGCAGTGCCAAGATGGGGGGCAATCAGCCCCAGCATTTT.

The chain links TRBV15 to TRBJ2-5; the D is unclear. V lost 0 bases and J 4 bases, leaving 9 bases between the germline ends. Germline V CDR1 and CDR2: LNHNV, YYDKDF (reference sequence). The CDR3 consists of 14 residues. For the CDR3, the DNA is TGTGCCACCAGCAGAGATAGACTTGTAGAGACCCAGTACTTC. Its translation is CATSRDRLVETQYF.

This chain uses TRBV10-3 with TRBJ2-7, with a weak D call TRBD1 (5 bases). CDR3 size: 14 residues. V was trimmed by 5 bases and J by 1 base, leaving 12 bases between them. Germline V gene data show CDR1 as ENHRY and CDR2 as SYGVKD. CDR3 sequence reads: CAISPRVGSYEQYF. The DNA of the CDR3 is TGTGCCATCAGTCCCAGGGTAGGATCCTACGAGCAGTACTTC.

The DNA for the CDR3 is TGCGCCAGCAGCTGGAGGACTAGCGGGGGGCCCTACAATGAGCAGTTCTTC. It translates to CASSWRTSGGPYNEQFF. This chain uses TRBV5-1 with TRBJ2-1; 14 bases are shared with TRBD2. The CDR3 is made up of 17 amino acids. Germline assignment: CDR1 SGHRS and CDR2 YFSETQ. J gave up 2 bases and V 3 bases, and 4 bases lay outside the gene matches.

The genes are TRBV6-1 and TRBJ2-6; D uncertain. CDR1 and CDR2 (germline): MNHNS, SASEGT. This CDR3 is 14 amino acids long. V shed 6 bases and J shed 4 bases, with 10 bases lying between them. DNA for the CDR3: TGTGCCAGCAGCCCTTTCCAGGGGGCCAACGTCCTGACTTTC. Translation gives CASSPFQGANVLTF.

This clonotype turned up a few times. The chain has TRBV20-1 and TRBJ2-1, with TRBD2 matching 7 bases. Trimming cost V 3 bases and J 7 bases; bases outside gene matches: 9. The CDR3 totals 14 residues. Germline V gene sequence: CDR1 DFQATT, CDR2 SNEGSKA (reference sequence). The DNA for the CDR3 is TGCAGTGCTAGGGGACCGCCCGGGGGGAATGAGCAGTTCTTC. It translates to CSARGPPGGNEQFF.